These 10 T cell receptor beta chains were sequenced from one sample in a study of beta chain features in type 1 diabetes. The isolated RNA, all of it, was reverse transcribed, so expressed TCRB transcripts were what got sequenced. Sequencing was performed with immunoSEQ multiplex PCR; in TCRdb, only in-frame clones are kept and a portion is missing. The repertoire holds fewer than 550,000 clones, with about an eighth as singletons. The sequencing input was naive CD4+ T cells from blood. The receptors stem from a young woman in good health.

As for this clone: This CDR3 is also generated by other DNA sequences in the sample. This sequence joins TRBV7-2 and TRBJ2-3, with a tentative D call TRBD2 (5 bases). Germline V gives CDR1 SGHTA, CDR2 FQGNSA. The CDR3 has 14 amino acids. V lost 1 base and J 4 bases, leaving 9 bases between the germline ends. Here the CDR3 reads CASSLGLAADTQYF. The CDR3 DNA is TGTGCCAGCAGCTTAGGGCTAGCTGCAGATACGCAGTATTTT. Filled out from reference TRBV7-2 and TRBJ2-3, the complete variable domain reads GAGVSQSPSNKVTEKGKDVELRCDPISGHTALYWYRQSLGQGLEFLIYFQGNSAPDKSGLPSDRFSAERTGGSVSTLTIQRTQQEDSAVYLCASSLGLAADTQYFGPGTRLTVL.

The genes are TRBV28 and TRBJ1-4; D possibly corresponds to TRBD1 (6 bases). In germline, CDR1 is MDHEN, CDR2 SYDVKM. The CDR3 totals 13 residues. Trimming left V 6 bases short and J 4 bases short, with 9 bases between. CDR3 DNA: TGTGCCAGCAGAACAGGGAATAATGAAAAACTGTTTTTT. Encoded protein: CASRTGNNEKLFF.

This clone was counted between two and nine times. The chain joins TRBV7-9 to TRBJ1-1; D gene unclear. This CDR3 contains 12 residues. With 3 bases removed from V and 4 bases from J, the gap between germline ends came to 6 bases. CDR1 is SEHNR and CDR2 is FQNEAQ in the germline V gene (reference sequence). CDR3 bases: TGTGCCAGCAGCTTCCCCAGCACTGAAGCTTTCTTT. Amino acids: CASSFPSTEAFF.

The sample holds a few counts of this clone. The chain recombines TRBV2 with TRBJ2-5, with a possible D match to TRBD2 (5 bases). The germline V gene encodes CDR1 SNHLY and CDR2 FYNNEI. This CDR3 has 13 amino acids. Trimming cost V 4 bases and J 5 bases, with 11 bases left between them. CDR3 in amino acids: CASSGGLRETQYF. For the CDR3, the DNA is TGTGCCAGCAGTGGCGGGCTTCGGGAGACCCAGTACTTC.

Only a few counts were recorded for this clone. The rearrangement links TRBV6-1 to TRBJ1-2, with a tentative D call TRBD1 (5 bases). The V gene lost 8 bases and the J gene lost 0 bases, with 7 bases spanning the gap. Germline assignment: CDR1 MNHNS and CDR2 SASEGT. This CDR3 has 12 residues. CDR3 DNA sequence: TGTGCCAGCGCGACAGCTAACTATGGCTACACCTTC. Its translation is CASATANYGYTF.

The chain links TRBV7-9 to TRBJ2-3; D unresolved. In germline, CDR1 is SEHNR, CDR2 FQNEAQ (reference sequence). The V and J ends lost 3 bases and 4 bases respectively, with 11 bases between them. CDR3 length: 14 amino acids. CDR3 sequence (DNA): TGTGCCAGCAGCTTTGGCGTGAGCGCAGATACGCAGTATTTT. Protein product: CASSFGVSADTQYF.

The J gene is TRBJ2-7, the V gene TRBV5-1; possibly TRBD1 for D (6 bases). The germline gives CDR1 SGHRS, CDR2 YFSETQ. CDR3 size: 15 residues. The V end was cut by 1 base, the J end by 7 bases, with 18 bases between. CDR3 amino acids: CASSLTLSSQGEQYF. As DNA, the CDR3 is TGCGCCAGCAGCTTGACACTATCAAGTCAGGGGGAGCAGTACTTC.

The V call is TRBV29-1, the J call TRBJ2-5, with D unresolved. Germline V CDR1 and CDR2: SQVTM, ANQGSEA. V was cut by 6 bases and J by 7 bases, with 9 bases left in between. The CDR3 consists of 10 residues. CDR3 nucleotide sequence: TGCAGCGTACTGACGCGGACCCAGTACTTC. Encoded protein: CSVLTRTQYF.

The sample holds a few counts of this clone. CDR3 nucleotides: TGTGCCACCAGCCGGCGTTTAGCGGGGGGCACAGATACGCAGTATTTT. Amino acids: CATSRRLAGGTDTQYF. The J gene is TRBJ2-3, the V gene TRBV15; TRBD2 matches 9 bases. Germline CDR1 and CDR2: LNHNV and YYDKDF (reference sequence). J was trimmed by 1 base and V by 5 bases; bases with no gene match: 7. This CDR3 spans 16 amino acids.

This chain connects TRBV6-1 to TRBJ2-3; TRBD1 is a possible D gene (6 bases). This CDR3 spans 12 amino acids. Germline CDR1 is MNHNS and CDR2 is SASEGT. The ends were cut back, 8 bases at V and 2 bases at J, with 8 bases in the middle. The CDR3 bases are TGTGCCAGCGGACAGAACACAGATACGCAGTATTTT. It yields the protein CASGQNTDTQYF.